This section outlines one T cell receptor beta chain sequence together with its context. This entry comes from a study of blood T cell repertoires in COVID-19. Study-wide background: Collection of acute and convalescent COVID-19 samples took place in the United States, Italy and Spain. Sources were T cells, B-cell-depleted T cells, or PBMCs; the material itself was cDNA or gDNA.

CDR3 length: 13 residues. The V end was cut by 5 bases, the J end by 5 bases, with 9 bases between. Germline CDR1 MNHEY, CDR2 SVGAGI. Profiled with immunoSEQ multiplex PCR; TCRdb holds only in-frame clones, not every one. The sample consists of some 200,000 clones, approximately 86% of them appearing once. Material for sequencing was peripheral blood. This rearrangement joins TRBV6-5 to TRBJ2-2; a possible D gene is TRBD2 (6 bases). The TCR was taken from a woman older than 75 in a cohort sampled during active or convalescent COVID-19. This CDR3 is CASSRGLTGELFF. The DNA for the CDR3 is TGTGCCAGCAGTCGCGGACTAACCGGGGAGCTGTTTTTT.